Each of the 30 T cell receptor beta chains below was sequenced from the same sample in a study of blood T cell repertoires in COVID-19. Produced via immunoSEQ multiplex PCR; TCRdb's table is partial and in-frame only. The sample lists hundreds of thousands of clones; 80% to 90% were seen once. Sequencing input: PBMCs or T cells enriched from blood (not recorded which). The receptor set was obtained from a woman between 18 and 30 years old who had recovered from COVID-19.

The CDR3 loop is CASSLEGLVQETQYF. Here the CDR3 DNA reads TGCGCCAGCAGCTTGGAGGGACTAGTACAAGAGACCCAGTACTTC. The gene calls are TRBV5-1 and TRBJ2-5; 8 bases agree with TRBD2. Germline V gene lookup returns CDR1 SGHRS and CDR2 YFSETQ. V was pared by 0 bases and J by 2 bases, with 3 bases of the junction left unmatched. The CDR3 covers 15 residues.

This sequence joins TRBV5-6 and TRBJ2-7, with a weak D call TRBD1 (5 bases). The V end was cut by 0 bases, the J end by 2 bases, with 9 bases between. The CDR3 runs to 14 residues. In germline, CDR1 is SGHDT, CDR2 YYEEEE. The CDR3 reads CASSLDQGTYEQYF. The DNA of the CDR3 is TGTGCCAGCAGCTTGGACCAGGGTACCTACGAGCAGTACTTC.

The genes are TRBV7-9 and TRBJ2-2; no clear D. Germline assignment: CDR1 SEHNR and CDR2 FQNEAQ (reference sequence). The CDR3 covers 11 residues. V lost 4 bases and J lost 5, with 2 bases in between. The CDR3 is CASSSTGELFF. The CDR3 DNA reads TGTGCCAGCAGCTCGACCGGGGAGCTGTTTTTT. Filled out from reference TRBV7-9 and TRBJ2-2, the complete variable domain reads DTGVSQNPRHKITKRGQNVTFRCDPISEHNRLYWYRQTLGQGPEFLTYFQNEAQLEKSRLLSDRFSAERPKGSFSTLEIQRTEQGDSAMYLCASSSTGELFFGEGSRLTVL.

The chain is built from TRBV3-1 (or the pseudogene TRBV3-2) and TRBJ1-5; 8 bases are shared with TRBD1. The CDR3 contains 13 residues. Germline-derived CDR1 and CDR2 are LGHDT and YNNKEL (reference sequence). Unmatched junction bases numbered 0, after V lost 4 bases and J lost 4 bases. The CDR3 spells CASSRDRNQPQHF. The CDR3 DNA is TGTGCCAGCAGCCGGGACAGGAATCAGCCCCAGCATTTT.

This clone showed up just once. The chain couples TRBV5-4 to TRBJ1-2, with D perhaps matching TRBD1 (6 bases). The germline V gene encodes CDR1 SGHNT and CDR2 YYREEE (reference sequence). The CDR3 extends over 15 amino acids. The V gene lost 4 bases and the J gene lost 4 bases, with 17 bases spanning the gap. CDR3 region: CASSLFDRTVYGYTF. The CDR3 DNA sequence: TGTGCCAGCAGCCTATTCGACAGGACCGTCTATGGCTACACCTTC.

The chain is built from TRBV5-4 and TRBJ1-2; 8 bases agree with TRBD1. The CDR3 spans 15 residues. V lost 3 bases to trimming and J lost 4 bases; unmatched junction nucleotides: 8. CDR1 and CDR2 from the germline V gene are SGHNT and YYREEE (reference sequence). The CDR3 is CASSSSRGRIYGYTF. In DNA, the CDR3 is TGTGCCAGCAGCTCGAGCAGGGGGCGAATCTATGGCTACACCTTC.

The V call is TRBV6-4, the J call TRBJ2-7, with TRBD1 matching over 10 bases. Germline CDR1 MRHNA, CDR2 SNTAGT. This CDR3 spans 15 amino acids. The trim removed 5 bases at V and 3 bases at J, leaving 7 bases unmatched. The CDR3 reads CASSKSTGGNYEQYF. The CDR3 DNA sequence: TGTGCCAGCAGTAAATCGACAGGGGGCAACTACGAGCAGTACTTC.

This rearrangement joins TRBV9 to TRBJ1-1; D gene ambiguous. The CDR3 consists of 13 residues. V was pared by 2 bases and J by 4 bases, with 9 bases between. Looked up from germline, CDR1 is SGDLS and CDR2 is YYNGEE. The CDR3 is CASSVSGLTEAFF. CDR3 DNA sequence: TGTGCCAGCAGCGTCTCAGGACTCACTGAAGCTTTCTTT.

V and J are TRBV19 and TRBJ1-5; 7 bases line up with TRBD1. The CDR3 is made up of 18 amino acids. Trimming removed 4 bases from V and 0 bases from J; junction bases left unmatched: 12. In germline, CDR1 is LNHDA, CDR2 SQIVND (reference sequence). In DNA, the CDR3 is TGTGCCAGTAGTAAAGGGACAGCCGTTCTGGATAGCAATCAGCCCCAGCATTTT. It translates to CASSKGTAVLDSNQPQHF.

This clone showed up just once. This chain joins TRBV10-3 and TRBJ2-6; possibly TRBD1 for D (7 bases). Germline CDR1 reads ENHRY; CDR2 reads SYGVKD. The V gene lost 6 bases and the J gene lost 0 bases, with 15 bases spanning the gap. The CDR3 totals 17 residues. CDR3 coding DNA: TGTGCCATCAGGGCGACAGGGACTTCCTCTGGGGCCAACGTCCTGACTTTC. It yields the protein CAIRATGTSSGANVLTF.

The sample holds one count of this clone. CDR3 loop: CASSPYGGGSTDTQYF. The CDR3 region has the DNA TGTGCCAGCAGCCCCTACGGGGGGGGCAGCACAGATACGCAGTATTTT. This sequence joins TRBV7-3 and TRBJ2-3, with 8 positions matching TRBD2. Per germline, CDR1 SGHTA and CDR2 FQGTGA. This CDR3 comprises 16 residues. V shed 5 bases and J 0 bases; nucleotides not matched to a gene: 7.

The genes are TRBV4-1 and TRBJ1-2; 9 bases are a match to TRBD1. The ends lost 4 bases at V and 8 bases at J; junction bases unmatched: 8. Germline CDR1 and CDR2: MGHRA and YSYEKL. CDR3 length: 14 amino acids. CDR3 region: CASSPRQGVGGYTF. As DNA, the CDR3 is TGCGCCAGCAGCCCAAGACAGGGGGTTGGAGGCTACACCTTC.

The chain is built from TRBV6-4 and TRBJ1-2; D call uncertain. This CDR3 is built from 15 residues. Germline V lookup: CDR1 MRHNA, CDR2 SNTAGT. V shed 4 bases and J shed 0 bases, with 12 bases lying between them. In nucleotides, the CDR3 is TGTGCCAGCAGTGGAGAGGTCTTAGCTAACTATGGCTACACCTTC. It specifies CASSGEVLANYGYTF.

The rearrangement joins TRBV7-6 to TRBJ1-3, with 7 bases fitting TRBD1. V lost 1 base and J lost 2; bases outside the gene matches: 5. CDR3 length: 16 residues. Germline V gives CDR1 SGHVS, CDR2 FNYEAQ. The CDR3 DNA is TGTGCCAGCAGCTTAGTTGCCGGGACAGCTGGAAACACCATATATTTT. It translates to CASSLVAGTAGNTIYF.

Worth noting for this clone: This CDR3 is also generated by other DNA sequences in the sample. The chain is built from TRBV15 and TRBJ1-5, with D hard to call. V was trimmed by 0 bases and J by 2 bases, leaving 5 bases between them. The CDR3 totals 14 residues. Germline values: CDR1 LNHNV, CDR2 YYDKDF (reference sequence). As DNA, the CDR3 is TGTGCCACCAGCAGAGATCGGGGCAATCAGCCCCAGCATTTT. Encoded protein: CATSRDRGNQPQHF. The full variable domain, completed using reference TRBV15 and TRBJ1-5, is DAMVIQNPRYQVTQFGKPVTLSCSQTLNHNVMYWYQQKSSQAPKLLFHYYDKDFNNEADTPDNFQSRRPNTSFCFLDIRSPGLGDTAMYLCATSRDRGNQPQHFGDGTRLSIL.

V usage is TRBV9 and J usage is TRBJ1-2; 7 positions agree with TRBD1. From germline, CDR1 is SGDLS and CDR2 YYNGEE. The CDR3 runs 14 residues. V lost 3 bases, J lost 5 bases, and 7 bases stayed unmatched. DNA for the CDR3: TGTGCCAGCAGCGCTCAGGGGGGTCAGTATGGCTACACCTTC. Its translation is CASSAQGGQYGYTF.

The chain is built from TRBV2 and TRBJ2-3, with TRBD2 identical over 10 bases. J was trimmed by 4 bases and V by 6 bases; bases with no gene match: 4. The CDR3 sequence is 14 residues long. Germline-derived CDR1 and CDR2 are SNHLY and FYNNEI. Here the CDR3 DNA reads TGTGCCAGCAGAGGAGGGACTAGCGCAGATACGCAGTATTTT. Encoded protein: CASRGGTSADTQYF.

For the CDR3, the DNA is TGTGCCAGCAGCTCTACACCCGACAGACTGGGGTACAATGAGCAGTTCTTC. This codes for CASSSTPDRLGYNEQFF. The chain has TRBV5-6 and TRBJ2-1; tentative D call: TRBD1 (5 bases). There are 17 residues in the CDR3. The V and J ends lost 3 bases and 4 bases respectively, with 20 bases between them. The germline V gene encodes CDR1 SGHDT and CDR2 YYEEEE.

J is TRBJ1-1 and V is TRBV3-1 (or the pseudogene TRBV3-2); 8 bases line up with TRBD1. Germline V gene lookup returns CDR1 LGHDT and CDR2 YNNKEL (reference sequence). The CDR3 sequence is 14 residues long. The ends lost 4 bases at V and 6 bases at J; junction bases unmatched: 7. CDR3 amino acids: CASSPGQGSSEAFF. DNA of the CDR3: TGTGCCAGCAGCCCCGGACAGGGTTCGTCTGAAGCTTTCTTT.

The J gene is TRBJ2-3, the V gene TRBV6-5; TRBD2 matches at 9 bases. V trimming: 6 bases; J trimming: 5 bases; junction bases outside the gene matches: 6. The CDR3 has 14 residues. Germline V gives CDR1 MNHEY, CDR2 SVGAGI. In DNA form, the CDR3 reads TGTGCCAGCAGGAGAGCGGGGGGTATAGATACGCAGTATTTT. Its protein is CASRRAGGIDTQYF.

Notes on this clone: One end of the junction does not line up with germline, which may come from a read error. The rearrangement uses TRBV7-7 and TRBJ2-2; 10 positions match TRBD2. The CDR3 loop spans 15 amino acids. Germline CDR1 is SSHAT and CDR2 is FNYEAQ (reference sequence). The CDR3 loop is CASSKSGGADGELFF. In DNA form, the CDR3 reads TGTGCTAGCAGCAAAAGCGGGGGGGCCGACGGGGAGCTGTTTTTT. The full variable domain, with the rest looked up from reference TRBV7-7 and TRBJ2-2, is GAGVSQSPRYKVTKRGQDVTLRCDPISSHATLYWYQQALGQGPEFLTYFNYEAQPDKSGLPSDRFSAERPEGSISTLTIQRTEQRDSAMYRCASSKSGGADGELFFGEGSRLTVL.

The chain is built from TRBV11-3 and TRBJ2-1; a possible D gene is TRBD2 (5 bases). Germline V CDR1 and CDR2: SGHNT, YENEEA. This CDR3 has 13 amino acids. V lost 1 base to trimming and J lost 7 bases, with 8 bases between them. The CDR3 coding sequence is TGTGCCAGCAGCTTAGCTCGCGGGAATGAGCAGTTCTTC. Amino acid sequence: CASSLARGNEQFF. Using reference TRBV11-3 and TRBJ2-1 for the parts outside the CDR3, the full variable domain is EAGVVQSPRYKIIEKKQPVAFWCNPISGHNTLYWYLQNLGQGPELLIRYENEEAVDDSQLPKDRFSAERLKGVDSTLKIQPAELGDSAVYLCASSLARGNEQFFGPGTRLTVL.

V and J are TRBV2 and TRBJ2-1; 8 positions agree with TRBD1. CDR1 is SNHLY and CDR2 is FYNNEI in the germline V gene. The CDR3 spans 15 residues. The J segment lost 7 bases and the V segment lost 6 bases, leaving 11 bases of the junction unmatched. The CDR3 DNA reads TGTGCCAGCAGAATTCGGACAGGGTATAGTAATGAGCAGTTCTTC. Translation gives CASRIRTGYSNEQFF.

The chain combines TRBV3-1 (or the pseudogene TRBV3-2) with TRBJ1-1, with 7 bases identical to TRBD1. The V and J ends lost 4 bases and 0 bases, in that order; junction bases with no gene match: 14. Per the germline V gene, CDR1 is LGHDT and CDR2 is YNNKEL (reference sequence). The CDR3 is 18 amino acids. The CDR3 sequence: CASSPGTAWGVMNTEAFF. CDR3 in DNA: TGTGCCAGCAGCCCGGGGACAGCCTGGGGGGTTATGAACACTGAAGCTTTCTTT.

This chain joins TRBV10-1 and TRBJ1-2; TRBD1 might be the D (6 bases). Germline CDR1 and CDR2: WNHNN and SYGVQD (reference sequence). The CDR3 runs to 13 residues. V gave up 5 bases and J gave up 8 bases, with 15 bases separating them. Here the CDR3 DNA reads TGCGCCAGCAGTCCCGGGCCAGGGGACGGCTACACCTTC. Amino acid sequence: CASSPGPGDGYTF.

The chain is built from TRBV20-1 and TRBJ2-7, with no clear D. Between the trimmed V and J ends, which lost 3 bases and 3 bases, there was a span of 6 bases. CDR3 length equals 11 residues. The germline V gene has CDR1 DFQATT and CDR2 SNEGSKA (reference sequence). The CDR3 sequence is CSARKLYEQYF. The CDR3 DNA reads as TGCAGTGCTAGGAAACTCTACGAGCAGTACTTC.

J is TRBJ2-1 and V is TRBV15, with D possibly TRBD2 on 5 matching bases. CDR1 is LNHNV, CDR2 YYDKDF, per germline (reference sequence). CDR3 length: 14 amino acids. V was clipped by 0 bases and J by 6 bases, with 9 bases between them. The CDR3 coding sequence is TGTGCCACCAGCAGAGAATTAGCGAGCAATGAGCAGTTCTTC. Translating it yields CATSRELASNEQFF. Full variable domain (outside the CDR3, taken from reference TRBV15 and TRBJ2-1): DAMVIQNPRYQVTQFGKPVTLSCSQTLNHNVMYWYQQKSSQAPKLLFHYYDKDFNNEADTPDNFQSRRPNTSFCFLDIRSPGLGDTAMYLCATSRELASNEQFFGPGTRLTVL.

This clone was detected a few times. The chain carries TRBV27 and TRBJ2-7, with D possibly matching TRBD1 (6 bases). The V end was cut by 4 bases, the J end by 4 bases, with 20 bases between. There are 16 residues in the CDR3. In germline, CDR1 is MNHEY, CDR2 SMNVEV (reference sequence). The CDR3 DNA follows: TGTGCCAGCAGTTCCCCGAATCAGGGGTCTTTATACGAGCAGTACTTC. Its translation is CASSSPNQGSLYEQYF.

V and J are TRBV28 and TRBJ2-7; TRBD1 matches 8 bases. Trimming cost V 3 bases and J 3 bases; bases outside gene matches: 10. The CDR3 sequence is 16 residues long. Germline loops: CDR1 MDHEN, CDR2 SYDVKM. The CDR3, as DNA: TGTGCCAGCAGTTTCTTTGTCAGGGGGCTGGACTACGAGCAGTACTTC. It translates to CASSFFVRGLDYEQYF. The complete variable domain, with remaining parts taken from reference TRBV28 and TRBJ2-7, reads DVKVTQSSRYLVKRTGEKVFLECVQDMDHENMFWYRQDPGLGLRLIYFSYDVKMKEKGDIPEGYSVSREKKERFSLILESASTNQTSMYLCASSFFVRGLDYEQYFGPGTRLTVT.

The CDR3 coding sequence is TGTGCCAGCAGCCGCGGGCCCGGTCCAGCCTATGGCTACACCTTC. Its translation: CASSRGPGPAYGYTF. The chain joins TRBV14 to TRBJ1-2; D is uncertain. V was trimmed by 4 bases and J by 4 bases, leaving 16 bases between them. The germline CDR1 and CDR2 sequences are SGHDN and FVKESK. This CDR3 spans 15 amino acids.